A selection of T cell receptor beta chains follows, all from one sample in a study of shared clonotypes between healthy human individuals. Libraries were prepared by immunoSEQ multiplex PCR; TCRdb keeps only in-frame clonotypes and omits some of them. The sample lists about 1.5 million clones, around 98% seen once, with approximately 0.45% in the top ten. Sequencing was carried out using naive CD4+ T cells sorted from blood. The receptors were gathered from a young man in good health. Each CDR3 is given without its conserved first and last residue.

CDR3 protein: ASSPLQGVGNTIY; J gene: TRBJ1-3; V gene: TRBV7-9
CDR3 protein: ASRSFSGAYEQY; J gene: TRBJ2-7; V gene: TRBV5-5
CDR3 protein: ASKTGNTGELF; J gene: TRBJ2-2; V gene: TRBV6-9
CDR3 protein: ASSPLAAYNEQF; J gene: TRBJ2-1; V gene: TRBV18
CDR3 protein: ASSPLDDWETQY; J gene: TRBJ2-5; V gene: TRBV18
CDR3 protein: ASSLGGLTSYNEQF; J gene: TRBJ2-1; V gene: TRBV11-3
CDR3 protein: ASSEVLWSSYNEQF; J gene: TRBJ2-1; V gene: TRBV2
CDR3 protein: ASSRNTGDDGELF; J gene: TRBJ2-2; V gene: TRBV18
CDR3 protein: ASSIVPGTAPETQY; J gene: TRBJ2-5; V gene: TRBV19
CDR3 protein: ASSDGGVSYEQY; J gene: TRBJ2-7; V gene: TRBV25-1
CDR3 protein: ASSYPGLTSYEQY; J gene: TRBJ2-7; V gene: TRBV7-8
CDR3 protein: ASSVQGDQPQH; J gene: TRBJ1-5; V gene: TRBV7-2
CDR3 protein: AKPAGTRNEQF; J gene: TRBJ2-1; V gene: TRBV2
CDR3 protein: ASSKTGTSNYEQY; J gene: TRBJ2-7; V gene: TRBV5-1
CDR3 protein: ATSRLSGTQETQY; J gene: TRBJ2-5; V gene: TRBV15
CDR3 protein: ASSLNVRAYSNQPQH; J gene: TRBJ1-5; V gene: TRBV7-2
CDR3 protein: AWNRLAGGPGELF; J gene: TRBJ2-2; V gene: TRBV30
CDR3 protein: ASSERDRGETQY; J gene: TRBJ2-5; V gene: TRBV10-2
CDR3 protein: ASRLDILNQPQH; J gene: TRBJ1-5; V gene: TRBV19
CDR3 protein: ASEGQLSTDTQY; J gene: TRBJ2-3; V gene: TRBV25-1
CDR3 protein: ASSSTGQGVDTQY; J gene: TRBJ2-3; V gene: TRBV11-3
CDR3 protein: ASSETGTSSYEQY; J gene: TRBJ2-7; V gene: TRBV28
CDR3 protein: ASTLAGPPAYEQY; J gene: TRBJ2-7; V gene: TRBV2